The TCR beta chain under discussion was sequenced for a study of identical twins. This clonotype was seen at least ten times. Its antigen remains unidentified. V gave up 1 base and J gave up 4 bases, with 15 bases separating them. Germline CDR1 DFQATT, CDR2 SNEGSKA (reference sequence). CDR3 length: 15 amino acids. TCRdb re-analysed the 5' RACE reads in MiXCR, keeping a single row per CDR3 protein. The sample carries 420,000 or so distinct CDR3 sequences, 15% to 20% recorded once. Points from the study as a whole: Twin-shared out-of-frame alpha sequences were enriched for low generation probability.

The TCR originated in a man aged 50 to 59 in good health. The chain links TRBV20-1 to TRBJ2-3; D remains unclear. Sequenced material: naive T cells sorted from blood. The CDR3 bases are TGCAGTGCTAGAGGGGCCCGGATGGTCTCAGATACGCAGTATTTT. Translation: CSARGARMVSDTQYF.